A selection of T cell receptor beta chains follows, all from one sample in a study of CD8+CD57+ T cells in acquired aplastic anemia. TCRdb fed the reads into MiXCR, producing one record per CDR3 protein. The repertoire holds under 200,000 distinct CDR3 sequences, with about 60% as singletons. Specimen: sorted CD4+, CD8+, or CD8+CD57+ T cells (not recorded which) from PBMCs. The receptors derive from a human donor in good health. Each CDR3 is given with its conserved first and last residue. The D gene is left open where the match is weak. The size field is filled for only some rows; it gives once, few, many or a size class.

size	D	J	V	DNA	CDR3
NA	NA	TRBJ2-3	TRBV20-1	TGCAGTGCTCGGGGCCAAGCACGTAGAACAGATACGCAGTATTTT	CSARGQARRTDTQYF
NA	TRBD2	TRBJ2-5	TRBV7-2	TGTGCCAGCAGCCAAGATCTGCGACTAGCGGGAGGGCCAGAGACCCAGTACTTC	CASSQDLRLAGGPETQYF
many	NA	TRBJ2-7	TRBV12-3/TRBV12-4	TGTGCCAGCAGTCCCCCGCTCGGGGTGGGGGAGCAGTACTTC	CASSPPLGVGEQYF
NA	NA	TRBJ2-5	TRBV9	TGTGCCAGCAGCGGGCAGGGAGCTTCGGAGACCCAGTACTTC	CASSGQGASETQYF
NA	NA	TRBJ1-1	TRBV12-3/TRBV12-4	TGTGCCAGCAGTTTAGGGACGGGGTGGACTGAAGCTTTCTTT	CASSLGTGWTEAFF
many	NA	TRBJ2-3	TRBV10-3	TGTGCCATCAGTGAGTCGATTGCGGAGGGCCACACAGATACGCAGTATTTT	CAISESIAEGHTDTQYF
few	NA	TRBJ2-7	TRBV18	TGTGCCAGCTCAACGCCCTCGGGACGTAGTTCCTACGAGCAGTACTTC	CASSTPSGRSSYEQYF
once	NA	TRBJ2-7	TRBV19	TGTGCCAGTAGTATAGGGGTGACCCCAACCTACGAGCAGTACTTC	CASSIGVTPTYEQYF
many	NA	TRBJ2-1	TRBV11-2	TGTGCCAGCAGCTTCTCCGGGTATGAGCAGTTCTTC	CASSFSGYEQFF
many	NA	TRBJ2-7	TRBV19	TGTGCCAGTAGTATGGATTCGGTGGGCGGATACGAGCAGTACTTC	CASSMDSVGGYEQYF
many	NA	TRBJ2-3	TRBV11-3	TGTGCCAGCAGCTTAGGGACGACACCCTCCACAGATACGCAGTATTTT	CASSLGTTPSTDTQYF
NA	NA	TRBJ1-1	TRBV24-1	TGTGCCACCAGATCTCAGGGAGAAGCTTTCTTT	CATRSQGEAFF
NA	NA	TRBJ2-2	TRBV12-3/TRBV12-4	TGTGCCAGCAGTCCCCGCGCCTTGAACACCGGGGAGCTGTTTTTT	CASSPRALNTGELFF
NA	NA	TRBJ1-6	TRBV6-4	TGTGCCAGTAGCGAGGTTGTAGGGCAACATAATTCACCCCTCCACTTT	CASSEVVGQHNSPLHF
few	TRBD1	TRBJ1-5	TRBV24-1	TGTGCCAGTAGAGGGACAGGTAATCAGCCCCAGCATTTT	CASRGTGNQPQHF
many	NA	TRBJ2-7	TRBV10-1	TGCGCCAGCACCCCCCAGGGGCGGGACTACTCCTACGAGCAGTACTTC	CASTPQGRDYSYEQYF
NA	NA	TRBJ1-1	TRBV2	TGTGCCAGCAGTGTCGGCTGGCGGATGAACACTGAAGCTTTCTTT	CASSVGWRMNTEAFF
NA	NA	TRBJ1-2	TRBV2	TGTGCCAGCAGTGAAGGAGGCCGGGACCCGGTCGACACCTTC	CASSEGGRDPVDTF
many	TRBD1	TRBJ1-1	TRBV19	TGTGCCAGTGAGGGTTGGGGACAGGGGGTTATTGAAGCTTTCTTT	CASEGWGQGVIEAFF
once	TRBD1	TRBJ1-2	TRBV5-1	TGCGCCAGCAGCTTGGGGGCGGACAGGGCCTATGGCTACACCTTC	CASSLGADRAYGYTF
NA	TRBD2	TRBJ2-1	TRBV14	TGTGCCAGCAGCCCCCGGACTAGCGGGGTCAATGAGCAGCTCTTC	CASSPRTSGVNEQLF
few	NA	TRBJ1-5	TRBV27	TGTGCCAGCAGTTTGGGGTTTTGGCAGCCCCAGCATTTT	CASSLGFWQPQHF